This T cell receptor beta chain was found in a study of blood T cell repertoires in COVID-19. About the research overall: COVID-19 samples from acute and convalescent phases originated in the United States, Italy and Spain. PBMCs, B-cell-depleted T cells, or T cells were the source of the cDNA or gDNA that made up the material.

The CDR3 loop spans 13 amino acids. V lost 1 base, J lost 7 bases, and 8 bases lay in between. Germline assignment: CDR1 SGHTA and CDR2 FQGNSA. In the authors' workflow: Estimation of nucleated cell counts was performed using reference gene primer amplification. Some clones are missing from TCRdb's copy, which holds only in-frame ones; the method was immunoSEQ multiplex PCR. The V and J calls and clone size are taken from that table; D and trimming were inferred from the DNA. The sample records about 220,000 clones, approximately 82% being singletons. V gene TRBV7-2 combines with J gene TRBJ1-5; D ambiguous. This TCR derives from an elderly woman with acute or convalescent COVID-19. Sequencing input: peripheral blood. This CDR3 reads CASSLGARQPQHF. The CDR3 DNA is TGTGCCAGCAGCTTAGGGGCGAGACAGCCCCAGCATTTT.